Detailed here is one T cell receptor (beta chain). The sample originates from a study of cytomegalovirus exposure and HLA in healthy donors. Researchers ran the PCR with 60 Vbeta and 13 Jbeta primers. Sequenced by immunoSEQ multiplex PCR; TCRdb stores in-frame clones only, minus some. The sample table includes around 100,000 clones. The sample consisted of PBMCs. The receptor comes from a man aged 50-60 years in good health and CMV-seronegative.

CDR3 DNA sequence: TGTGCCAGCTCACTCTCGGGACAGGGCTACGAGCAGTACTTC. Its translation is CASSLSGQGYEQYF. The chain links TRBV18 to TRBJ2-7; 9 positions match TRBD1. The ends lost 4 bases at V and 3 bases at J; junction bases unmatched: 4. The CDR3 length is 14 residues. Germline V lookup: CDR1 KGHSH, CDR2 LQKENI. Looking up the rest from reference TRBV18 and TRBJ2-7 gives the full variable domain: NAGVMQNPRHLVRRRGQEARLRCSPMKGHSHVYWYRQLPEEGLKFMVYLQKENIIDESGMPKERFSAEFPKEGPSILRIQQVVRGDSAAYFCASSLSGQGYEQYFGPGTRLTVT.